One sample yielded the 8 T cell receptor beta chains listed below, sequenced in a study of CD8+ T cells in alopecia areata. Treatment of the sample: oral pan-JAK inhibitor, 5-10 mg twice daily. Extraction and reverse transcription of RNA yielded cDNA as the sequencing template. Clones were sequenced by immunoSEQ multiplex PCR, and TCRdb holds only the in-frame ones, with some missing. The table shows about 100,000 clones, with roughly 89% occurring only once. Sequencing was performed on CD8+ T cells sorted from blood, taken at week 24, from a patient treated with tofacitinib. These receptor sequences come from a human donor with alopecia areata.

The chain recombines TRBV4-3 with TRBJ2-3, with D perhaps TRBD2 (5 bases). The CDR3 consists of 17 residues. CDR1 and CDR2 (germline): LGHNA, YSLEER. Trimming took off 4 bases at V and 4 bases at J, with 21 bases between the two ends. CDR3 sequence (DNA): TGCGCCAGCAGCCTGGACGGACCCGCCGGGCGGGCAGATACGCAGTATTTT. Encoded protein: CASSLDGPAGRADTQYF.

The rearrangement links TRBV29-1 to TRBJ2-5, with 7 bases that match TRBD1. The CDR3 loop spans 11 amino acids. The J segment lost 6 bases and the V segment lost 6 bases, leaving 4 bases of the junction unmatched. Per germline, CDR1 SQVTM and CDR2 ANQGSEA. The CDR3 loop reads CSVTGEKTQYF. The DNA of the CDR3 is TGCAGCGTCACAGGGGAGAAGACCCAGTACTTC.

V and J are TRBV11-2 and TRBJ2-3; no definite D call. The CDR3 sequence is 11 residues long. Germline V lookup: CDR1 SGHAT, CDR2 FQNNGV. Between the trimmed V and J ends, which lost 8 bases and 1 base, there was a span of 4 bases. The CDR3 nucleotides read TGTGCCAGCGCGGGCACAGATACGCAGTATTTT. This encodes CASAGTDTQYF. The variable domain in full, with the rest retrieved from reference TRBV11-2 and TRBJ2-3, is EAGVAQSPRYKIIEKRQSVAFWCNPISGHATLYWYQQILGQGPKLLIQFQNNGVVDDSQLPKDRFSAERLKGVDSTLKIQPAKLEDSAVYLCASAGTDTQYFGPGTRLTVL.

This clone turned up a few times. V and J are TRBV4-1 and TRBJ2-6; D is unclear. Germline CDR1 MGHRA, CDR2 YSYEKL. Trimming removed 6 bases at V and 0 bases at J, with 15 bases between. This CDR3 region has 17 residues. Here the CDR3 DNA reads TGCGCCAGCAGAGCCGGCGGAACCATCTCTGGGGCCAACGTCCTGACTTTC. Protein product: CASRAGGTISGANVLTF.

V is TRBV4-1 and J is TRBJ2-1; 7 nucleotides match TRBD2. Germline V gene sequence: CDR1 MGHRA, CDR2 YSYEKL. CDR3 length equals 16 residues. The ends lost 3 bases at V and 5 bases at J; junction bases unmatched: 10. The CDR3 loop is CASSHALRGGNNEQFF. As DNA, the CDR3 is TGCGCCAGCAGCCACGCCTTAAGGGGAGGGAACAATGAGCAGTTCTTC.

This clone was picked up one time. The CDR3 bases are TGTGCCAGCAGTCGACTGAGCACAGATACGCAGTATTTT. As protein: CASSRLSTDTQYF. The chain links TRBV6-5 to TRBJ2-3; D is uncertain. The length of the CDR3 is 13 residues. Trimming shortened V by 5 bases and J by 0 bases, and 6 bases separated the two germline ends. Germline-derived CDR1 and CDR2 are MNHEY and SVGAGI.

The rearrangement uses TRBV2 and TRBJ2-2; a weak D match, TRBD2 (7 bases). The CDR3 runs to 14 residues. Germline CDR1 SNHLY, CDR2 FYNNEI. Trimming took off 6 bases at V and 3 bases at J, with 11 bases between the two ends. This CDR3 reads CASSGGPDTGELFF. DNA of the CDR3: TGTGCCAGCAGCGGGGGGCCGGACACCGGGGAGCTGTTTTTT.

The chain couples TRBV7-2 to TRBJ2-7; 12 nucleotides agree with TRBD2. Unmatched junction bases numbered 4, after V lost 8 bases and J lost 2 bases. The CDR3 totals 14 residues. Germline CDR1 SGHTA, CDR2 FQGNSA. For the CDR3, the DNA is TGTGCCAGCGGGTCTAGCGGGGGGGCCTACGAGCAGTACTTC. It translates to CASGSSGGAYEQYF.